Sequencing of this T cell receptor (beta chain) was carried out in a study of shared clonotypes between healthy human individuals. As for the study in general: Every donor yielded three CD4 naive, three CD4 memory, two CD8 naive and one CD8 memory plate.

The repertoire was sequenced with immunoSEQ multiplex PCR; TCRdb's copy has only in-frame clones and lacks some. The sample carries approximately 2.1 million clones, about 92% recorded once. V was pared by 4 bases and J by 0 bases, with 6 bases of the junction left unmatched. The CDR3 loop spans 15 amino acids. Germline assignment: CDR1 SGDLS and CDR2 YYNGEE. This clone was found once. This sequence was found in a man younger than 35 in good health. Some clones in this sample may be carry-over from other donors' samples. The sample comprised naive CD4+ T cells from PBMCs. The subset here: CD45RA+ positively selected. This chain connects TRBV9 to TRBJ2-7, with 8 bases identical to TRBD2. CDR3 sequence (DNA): TGTGCCAGCAGCTCGGGAGGGACTAGCTCCTACGAGCAGTACTTC. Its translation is CASSSGGTSSYEQYF.